Given below is one T cell receptor (beta chain) in context. The data are from a study of T cell responses to AZD1222 COVID-19 vaccine. Trimming cost V 2 bases and J 10 bases; bases outside gene matches: 6. CDR3 size: 16 residues. Germline-derived CDR1 and CDR2 are MNHEY and SVGEGT. Measured with immunoSEQ multiplex PCR; TCRdb has only the in-frame clones, and not every one. In the table there are some 120,000 clones, 80% to 90% of which are singletons. The material was peripheral blood, obtained on day 0 of AZD1222 vaccination. The chain employs TRBV6-2 or TRBV6-3 and TRBJ2-1; 15 nucleotides align to TRBD2. The source of this sequence is an adult in good health. CDR3 sequence (DNA): TGTGCCAGCAGTTACCTGGGACTAGCGGGAGGTCAGGAGCAGTTCTTC. It translates to CASSYLGLAGGQEQFF.